The 18 T cell receptor beta chains below all came from one sample that was sequenced in a study of graft-versus-host responses after intestinal transplantation. Sequencing was performed with immunoSEQ multiplex PCR; in TCRdb, only in-frame clones are kept and a portion is missing. Of about 25,000 clones in the sample, approximately 93% were seen once. Specimen: PBMCs, collected 18 days after transplant. These receptors were taken from a human patient who received an intestinal transplant, so some T cells may come from the graft donor.

The V call is TRBV14, the J call TRBJ2-7, with D perhaps assigned TRBD1 or TRBD2 (5 bases each). Germline lookup yields CDR1 SGHDN and CDR2 FVKESK. This CDR3 has 15 amino acids. V was trimmed by 1 base and J by 5 bases, leaving 15 bases between them. CDR3 in amino acids: CASSQGPGRFDEQYF. The CDR3 region has the DNA TGTGCCAGCAGCCAAGGTCCAGGGAGATTCGACGAGCAGTACTTC.

This chain connects TRBV30 to TRBJ2-6; 7 positions agree with TRBD1. Germline CDR1 GTSNPN, CDR2 SVGIG (reference sequence). Trimming at V came to 4 bases and at J to 2 bases, leaving 2 bases not matched to a gene. The CDR3 sequence is 14 residues long. The CDR3 sequence is CAWNQGAGANVLTF. DNA of the CDR3: TGTGCCTGGAACCAGGGGGCTGGGGCCAACGTCCTGACTTTC.

The rearrangement links TRBV2 to TRBJ2-5; D uncertain. The germline V gene has CDR1 SNHLY and CDR2 FYNNEI. The CDR3 has 12 amino acids. Trimming cost V 6 bases and J 8 bases, with 13 bases left between them. This CDR3 reads CASRTEDPTQYF. CDR3 bases: TGTGCCAGCAGAACGGAAGACCCTACCCAGTACTTC.

The genes are TRBV19 and TRBJ1-1; 8 bases are shared with TRBD1. This CDR3 has 15 residues. The V segment lost 9 bases and the J segment 5 bases; nucleotides outside the gene matches: 14. Germline CDR1 is LNHDA and CDR2 is SQIVND (reference sequence). CDR3 in amino acids: CASRSLQGAATEAFF. CDR3 coding DNA: TGTGCCAGCAGATCCCTGCAGGGGGCGGCGACTGAAGCTTTCTTT.

A single count supports this clone. This sequence joins TRBV11-2 and TRBJ2-5; no reliable D call. V lost 1 base and J 0 bases, leaving 6 bases between the germline ends. This CDR3 contains 14 residues. Germline V CDR1 and CDR2: SGHAT, FQNNGV. CDR3 in DNA: TGTGCCAGCAGCTTAGCAGGCGACCAAGAGACCCAGTACTTC. It encodes CASSLAGDQETQYF.

The chain is built from TRBV19 and TRBJ1-5, with D hard to call. Per the germline V gene, CDR1 is LNHDA and CDR2 is SQIVND (reference sequence). V lost 9 bases and J lost 6, with 12 bases in between. CDR3 length: 12 residues. The CDR3: CASHPAGQPQHF. CDR3 nucleotides: TGTGCCAGCCACCCCGCCGGTCAGCCCCAGCATTTT.

The V and J genes are TRBV4-2 and TRBJ1-1; D remains unclear. CDR1 is LGHNA, CDR2 YNFKEQ, per germline. CDR3 size: 14 residues. The V end lost 0 bases, the J end lost 1 base, and 6 bases lay between the germline ends. The CDR3 DNA reads as TGTGCCAGCAGCCAAGATGTCGGGAACACTGAAGCTTTCTTT. It yields the protein CASSQDVGNTEAFF.

The V gene is TRBV5-4, the J gene TRBJ2-2; TRBD2 agrees at 11 bases. The CDR3 covers 16 residues. Per germline, CDR1 SGHNT and CDR2 YYREEE (reference sequence). After removal of 4 bases from V and 0 bases from J, the junction contained 2 bases not matched to a gene. The CDR3 region is CASSGGLAANTGELFF. In DNA, the CDR3 is TGTGCCAGCAGCGGGGGACTAGCGGCGAACACCGGGGAGCTGTTTTTT.

The V call is TRBV2, the J call TRBJ2-3, with 10 positions matching TRBD2. The CDR3 is 17 amino acids. V was pared by 6 bases and J by 2 bases, with 11 bases of the junction left unmatched. Germline V lookup: CDR1 SNHLY, CDR2 FYNNEI. The CDR3 loop reads CASRPSGGRTFTDTQYF. The CDR3 DNA reads TGTGCCAGCAGGCCTAGCGGGGGCCGGACCTTCACAGATACGCAGTATTTT.

The CDR3 DNA follows: TGCAGCGTTGAAGATCCCCAGGTTGAAGCTTTCTTT. Translated, it gives CSVEDPQVEAFF. This chain links TRBV29-1 with TRBJ1-1; D not resolved. This CDR3 region has 12 residues. V was trimmed by 0 bases and J by 7 bases, leaving 9 bases between them. CDR1 is SQVTM, CDR2 ANQGSEA, per germline.

This chain uses TRBV7-9 with TRBJ2-1, with D maybe TRBD2 (6 bases). Trimming cost V 3 bases and J 5 bases, with 8 bases left between them. The CDR3 extends over 13 amino acids. Looked up from germline, CDR1 is SEHNR and CDR2 is FQNEAQ (reference sequence). DNA of the CDR3: TGTGCCAGCAGCTTTGGGGGGAACAATGAGCAGTTCTTC. It encodes CASSFGGNNEQFF.

Here the CDR3 reads CTSSQEDSQGSGYEQYF. DNA of the CDR3: TGCACCAGCAGCCAAGAAGATTCTCAAGGTAGCGGGTACGAGCAGTACTTC. V and J are TRBV1 and TRBJ2-7; the table's D call of TRBD2 was not tested on the DNA. TRBV1 is shown as a pseudogene. The CDR3 loop spans 17 amino acids.

This clone was detected a few times. Here the CDR3 DNA reads TGTGCCAGCAGCTTGATGGACAGAAATTCACCCCTCCACTTT. Protein sequence: CASSLMDRNSPLHF. This chain links TRBV5-8 with TRBJ1-6, with D possibly TRBD1 on 6 matching bases. The germline CDR1 and CDR2 sequences are SGHTS and YDEGEE. Trimming left V 1 base short and J 7 bases short, with 9 bases between. The CDR3 is 14 amino acids.

The gene calls are TRBV4-1 and TRBJ2-2; the match to TRBD1 covers 12 bases. With 5 bases clipped from V and 7 bases from J, the junction kept 11 bases outside the gene matches. CDR3 size: 17 residues. Germline V CDR1 and CDR2: MGHRA, YSYEKL. Here the CDR3 reads CASSSGQGQGAGGELFF. The DNA of the CDR3 is TGCGCCAGCAGCTCAGGCCAGGGACAGGGGGCCGGCGGGGAGCTGTTTTTT.

The table lists this clone with a count of one. The V gene is TRBV4-1, the J gene TRBJ1-1, with TRBD1 identical over 7 bases. V was clipped by 0 bases and J by 0 bases; unmatched bases: 1. The CDR3 length is 15 residues. Germline CDR1 and CDR2: MGHRA and YSYEKL. The CDR3 loop reads CASSQETGLNTEAFF. DNA for the CDR3: TGCGCCAGCAGCCAAGAGACAGGGCTGAACACTGAAGCTTTCTTT.

Only one count was recorded for this clone. The CDR3 sequence: CASTPMGGENTGELFF. DNA of the CDR3: TGTGCCAGCACCCCGATGGGCGGGGAGAACACCGGGGAGCTGTTTTTT. The chain links TRBV5-6 to TRBJ2-2; possibly TRBD2 for D (6 bases). Trimming shortened V by 6 bases and J by 1 base, and 16 bases separated the two germline ends. Germline V gene lookup returns CDR1 SGHDT and CDR2 YYEEEE. The length of the CDR3 is 16 residues.

The chain joins TRBV19 to TRBJ1-6, with TRBD1 matching over 9 bases. The ends lost 8 bases at V and 8 bases at J; junction bases unmatched: 13. This CDR3 is 16 amino acids long. Germline values: CDR1 LNHDA, CDR2 SQIVND (reference sequence). In DNA form, the CDR3 reads TGTGCCAGTGGTTTGGAATCGGGACAGGGCTATTCACCCCTCCACTTT. Translating gives CASGLESGQGYSPLHF. Full variable domain (remainder filled in from reference TRBV19 and TRBJ1-6): DGGITQSPKYLFRKEGQNVTLSCEQNLNHDAMYWYRQDPGQGLRLIYYSQIVNDFQKGDIAEGYSVSREKKESFPLTVTSAQKNPTAFYLCASGLESGQGYSPLHFGNGTRLTVT.

V and J are TRBV5-1 and TRBJ1-3, with unresolved D. The CDR3 consists of 18 residues. Germline lookup yields CDR1 SGHRS and CDR2 YFSETQ. Trimming shortened V by 0 bases and J by 1 base, and 17 bases separated the two germline ends. Here the CDR3 reads CASSLADGRQRSGNTIYF. The DNA for the CDR3 is TGCGCCAGCAGCTTGGCCGATGGACGCCAGCGGTCTGGAAACACCATATATTTT.